This T cell receptor beta chain was obtained from a study of blood T cell repertoires in COVID-19. Patients at the Seattle site were enrolled during active infection and followed longitudinally. Germline CDR1 and CDR2: SGDLS and YYNGEE. Trimming cost V 4 bases and J 4 bases, with 20 bases left between them. The CDR3 has 17 residues. As handled by the study authors: Estimation of nucleated cell counts was performed using reference gene primer amplification. Clones were read by immunoSEQ multiplex PCR, and TCRdb kept only the in-frame ones, dropping some. The D gene and trimming were derived from the DNA, and the V and J assignments and clone size from that table. The sample lists a few hundred thousand clones; around nine tenths were seen once.

The J gene is TRBJ2-2, the V gene TRBV9, with D perhaps TRBD1 (7 bases). This receptor was obtained from a woman aged 25 to 39 with COVID-19, enrolled during active disease. Sequenced: peripheral blood. DNA for the CDR3: TGTGCCAGCAGCACACAGGGGACTGGACACCCCACCGGGGAGCTGTTTTTT. Its translation is CASSTQGTGHPTGELFF. The whole variable domain, remainder taken from reference TRBV9 and TRBJ2-2, is DSGVTQTPKHLITATGQRVTLRCSPRSGDLSVYWYQQSLDQGLQFLIQYYNGEERAKGNILERFSAQQFPDLHSELNLSSLELGDSALYFCASSTQGTGHPTGELFFGEGSRLTVL.